Listed here are 29 T cell receptor beta chains from one sample, sequenced in a study of T cells in Graves' hyperthyroidism and ophthalmopathy. Amplified regions were TCR beta CDR3 sequences from RNA transcripts. Researchers ran a first-round RT-PCR on the TCR CDR3 using the HTBI primer set. TCRdb re-called the multiplex PCR reads through MiXCR, storing one row per CDR3 protein. The sample shows some 690,000 distinct CDR3 sequences, around 16% of them seen only once. Sample: blood. All receptors derive from a man in his fifties or sixties with Graves' hyperthyroidism.

This clonotype was observed at least ten times. The chain recombines TRBV30 with TRBJ2-5; unclear D gene. Trimming stripped 0 bases from V and 2 bases from J, with 7 bases between. The V gene's germline CDR1 is GTSNPN and CDR2 SVGIG (reference sequence). This CDR3 spans 13 amino acids. CDR3 sequence: CAWSVRGQETQYF. In DNA form, the CDR3 reads TGTGCCTGGAGTGTACGAGGACAAGAGACCCAGTACTTC.

This clonotype was recorded a few times. V is TRBV5-1 and J is TRBJ2-1, with 8 bases that match TRBD1. V lost 4 bases and J lost 2; bases outside the gene matches: 2. The length of the CDR3 is 14 residues. Germline CDR1 reads SGHRS; CDR2 reads YFSETQ. CDR3 protein: CASSGQGPYNEQFF. As DNA, the CDR3 is TGCGCCAGCAGCGGACAGGGACCCTACAATGAGCAGTTCTTC.

V gene TRBV18 combines with J gene TRBJ2-1; the D call may be TRBD1 or TRBD2 (5 bases each). The CDR3 is made up of 15 amino acids. CDR1 and CDR2 (germline): KGHSH, LQKENI. Trimming took 0 bases from V and 9 from J, leaving 15 bases between them. The CDR3 loop reads CASSPPGRQIREQFF. The CDR3 DNA reads as TGTGCCAGCTCACCACCGGGACGCCAGATACGTGAGCAGTTCTTC. Full variable domain (rest looked up from reference TRBV18 and TRBJ2-1): NAGVMQNPRHLVRRRGQEARLRCSPMKGHSHVYWYRQLPEEGLKFMVYLQKENIIDESGMPKERFSAEFPKEGPSILRIQQVVRGDSAAYFCASSPPGRQIREQFFGPGTRLTVL.

This clonotype has ten or more counts. V gene TRBV9 combines with J gene TRBJ2-1; D is possibly TRBD1 (5 bases). V dropped 3 bases and J dropped 10 bases, with 11 bases sitting between them. Germline loops: CDR1 SGDLS, CDR2 YYNGEE. This CDR3 is built from 12 residues. CDR3 in DNA: TGTGCCAGCAGCGCCGACAGCAACGAGCAGTTCTTC. Its protein is CASSADSNEQFF. The full variable domain, with the rest looked up from reference TRBV9 and TRBJ2-1, is DSGVTQTPKHLITATGQRVTLRCSPRSGDLSVYWYQQSLDQGLQFLIQYYNGEERAKGNILERFSAQQFPDLHSELNLSSLELGDSALYFCASSADSNEQFFGPGTRLTVL.

This clonotype has a count of ten or more. The chain couples TRBV7-9 to TRBJ2-3; 9 nucleotides match TRBD2. The CDR3 length is 15 residues. V lost 2 bases to trimming and J lost 4 bases; unmatched junction nucleotides: 4. The V gene's germline CDR1 is SEHNR and CDR2 FQNEAQ (reference sequence). The CDR3 protein is CASSLKAGGPDTQYF. For the CDR3, the DNA is TGTGCCAGCAGCTTAAAGGCGGGAGGGCCAGATACGCAGTATTTT.

The table lists this clonotype with many counts. The rearrangement uses TRBV19 and TRBJ2-2; 7 bases match TRBD1. The CDR3 has 18 amino acids. Germline V lookup: CDR1 LNHDA, CDR2 SQIVND (reference sequence). The V segment lost 1 base and the J segment 1 base; nucleotides outside the gene matches: 9. The CDR3 sequence is CASSIALRQGRNTGELFF. The CDR3 DNA follows: TGTGCCAGTAGTATAGCCCTTCGACAGGGTAGGAACACCGGGGAGCTGTTTTTT.

This clonotype has just a few counts. Here the CDR3 reads CASSLAGRASDEQFF. In nucleotides, the CDR3 is TGTGCCAGCAGCTTAGCCGGGAGGGCGAGTGATGAGCAGTTCTTC. The chain uses TRBV11-2 and TRBJ2-1; 8 bases align to TRBD2. There are 15 residues in the CDR3. The J segment lost 8 bases and the V segment lost 1 base, leaving 7 bases of the junction unmatched. Germline V gives CDR1 SGHAT, CDR2 FQNNGV. Full variable domain (missing parts from reference TRBV11-2 and TRBJ2-1): EAGVAQSPRYKIIEKRQSVAFWCNPISGHATLYWYQQILGQGPKLLIQFQNNGVVDDSQLPKDRFSAERLKGVDSTLKIQPAKLEDSAVYLCASSLAGRASDEQFFGPGTRLTVL.

In regard to this clonotype: A much bigger clone sits one base away, suggesting this may be a read error. CDR3 nucleotides: TGCAGTGCTAGAGAGGACAGGGTCATAGGAGATATGCAGTATTTT. Translating it yields CSAREDRVIGDMQYF. The V call is TRBV20-1, the J call TRBJ2-3; 8 positions agree with TRBD1. The CDR3 is 15 residues long. Germline loops: CDR1 DFQATT, CDR2 SNEGSKA (reference sequence).

This sequence joins TRBV19 and TRBJ2-2; 7 positions match TRBD2. The CDR3 runs to 15 residues. The germline V gene has CDR1 LNHDA and CDR2 SQIVND (reference sequence). The V gene end was trimmed by 10 bases and the J gene end by 6 bases; junction bases not matched to a gene: 14. CDR3 in amino acids: CATSTGAGVSGELFF. The CDR3 DNA sequence: TGTGCCACCTCCACCGGGGCGGGAGTGTCCGGGGAGCTGTTTTTT.

This clonotype was seen only a few times. The chain joins TRBV14 to TRBJ2-7; D possibly matches TRBD1 or TRBD2 (5 bases each). Trimming shortened V by 4 bases and J by 2 bases, and 15 bases separated the two germline ends. The CDR3 is 15 amino acids. Germline V CDR1 and CDR2: SGHDN, FVKESK. The CDR3 protein is CASSRRDALPYEQYF. CDR3 coding DNA: TGTGCCAGCAGCCGCCGGGACGCCCTCCCCTACGAGCAGTACTTC. The whole variable domain, filled in from reference TRBV14 and TRBJ2-7, reads EAGVTQFPSHSVIEKGQTVTLRCDPISGHDNLYWYRRVMGKEIKFLLHFVKESKQDESGMPNNRFLAERTGGTYSTLKVQPAELEDSGVYFCASSRRDALPYEQYFGPGTRLTVT.

This clonotype was observed at least ten times. The rearrangement links TRBV27 to TRBJ2-7, with a possible D match to TRBD2 (6 bases). V dropped 0 bases and J dropped 11 bases, with 14 bases sitting between them. Germline values: CDR1 MNHEY, CDR2 SMNVEV (reference sequence). This CDR3 is 13 amino acids long. The CDR3 DNA sequence: TGTGCCAGCAGTTTATCCAGCTCCGGGGGAGAGTACTTC. Translating it yields CASSLSSSGGEYF.

The CDR3 coding sequence is TGTGCCAGCAGCCCAGCGGGTGGGGTCGGGAGTAACTATGGCTACACCTTC. Its translation: CASSPAGGVGSNYGYTF. The chain combines TRBV7-9 with TRBJ1-2; D gene unclear. V was pared by 5 bases and J by 1 base, with 20 bases between. This CDR3 comprises 17 residues. Per the germline V gene, CDR1 is SEHNR and CDR2 is FQNEAQ (reference sequence).

This clonotype was found a few times. V gene TRBV2 combines with J gene TRBJ2-7; 7 nucleotides match TRBD2. The V and J ends lost 2 bases and 4 bases, in that order; junction bases with no gene match: 5. Germline lookup yields CDR1 SNHLY and CDR2 FYNNEI. The CDR3 loop spans 14 amino acids. In nucleotides, the CDR3 is TGTGCCAGCAGTGAACTAGCGGAAAATTACGAGCAGTACTTC. Its translation is CASSELAENYEQYF.

The chain uses TRBV7-9 and TRBJ2-1; 8 bases line up with TRBD2. V was clipped by 6 bases and J by 7 bases; unmatched bases: 2. The CDR3 runs to 12 residues. Germline V CDR1 and CDR2: SEHNR, FQNEAQ (reference sequence). CDR3 DNA: TGTGCCAGCAGGACTAGCGTGAATGAGCAGTTCTTC. It translates to CASRTSVNEQFF. Full variable domain (rest looked up from reference TRBV7-9 and TRBJ2-1): DTGVSQNPRHKITKRGQNVTFRCDPISEHNRLYWYRQTLGQGPEFLTYFQNEAQLEKSRLLSDRFSAERPKGSFSTLEIQRTEQGDSAMYLCASRTSVNEQFFGPGTRLTVL.

This clonotype has at least ten counts. DNA for the CDR3: TGTGCCTGGAGGGGGCGGGGGAACACCGGGGAGCTGTTTTTT. This encodes CAWRGRGNTGELFF. The rearrangement joins TRBV30 to TRBJ2-2; tentatively, D is TRBD2 (6 bases). Germline V CDR1 and CDR2: GTSNPN, SVGIG (reference sequence). The germline V and J ends were trimmed by 3 bases and 1 base, with 9 bases remaining between them. This CDR3 has 14 residues.

The chain uses TRBV29-1 and TRBJ2-7; the D is unclear. V was shortened by 4 bases and J by 2 bases, with 15 bases between the two germline ends. This CDR3 contains 14 residues. In germline, CDR1 is SQVTM, CDR2 ANQGSEA. CDR3 sequence reads: CSVVGSYGTYEQYF. The CDR3 DNA is TGCAGCGTTGTAGGTTCCTACGGAACCTACGAGCAGTACTTC.

This clonotype has a handful of counts. This may stem from a read error, because a much larger clone lies one nucleotide away. The limits of the CDR3 on the DNA are not certain, so only TCRdb's listed CDR3 is given. This sequence joins TRBV12-3 or TRBV12-4 and TRBJ2-1; the table's D gene call, TRBD2, was not cross checked with the DNA. 15 amino acids form the CDR3, both terminal residues included. The CDR3 loop is CASSFGSGSGNEQLF.

The chain employs TRBV20-1 and TRBJ2-3; 7 positions agree with TRBD2. CDR1 is DFQATT, CDR2 SNEGSKA, per germline (reference sequence). V lost 7 bases and J lost 4; bases outside the gene matches: 11. The CDR3 is made up of 14 amino acids. The CDR3 bases are TGCAGTGTCCCTCGGGCGGGAGTTGCAGATACGCAGTATTTT. This codes for CSVPRAGVADTQYF.

This clonotype occurred many times. The J gene is TRBJ1-1, the V gene TRBV20-1; no firm D call. Per germline, CDR1 DFQATT and CDR2 SNEGSKA (reference sequence). Trimming stripped 3 bases from V and 3 bases from J, with 11 bases between. The CDR3 extends over 13 amino acids. The DNA for the CDR3 is TGCAGTGCTAGGGGTATGGGTTACACTGAAGCTTTCTTT. Residues: CSARGMGYTEAFF.

The V gene is TRBV29-1, the J gene TRBJ1-1, with D possibly matching TRBD1 (6 bases). The germline V and J ends were trimmed by 3 bases and 1 base, with 9 bases remaining between them. CDR1 is SQVTM, CDR2 ANQGSEA, per germline. This CDR3 contains 13 residues. The CDR3 protein is CSVDLTGNTEAFF. The CDR3 region has the DNA TGCAGCGTTGACTTGACAGGGAACACTGAAGCTTTCTTT.

The chain couples TRBV12-3 or TRBV12-4 to TRBJ2-5, with 9 bases that match TRBD1. This CDR3 spans 13 amino acids. The ends lost 3 bases at V and 12 bases at J; junction bases unmatched: 8. The CDR3 sequence: CASSLDTGGPEYF. The CDR3 DNA reads as TGTGCCAGCAGTTTGGACACAGGGGGCCCCGAGTACTTC.

This clonotype was found a few times. This sequence joins TRBV20-1 and TRBJ2-1; D is unclear. The CDR3 consists of 15 residues. Trimming stripped 0 bases from V and 4 bases from J, with 13 bases between. The germline V gene encodes CDR1 DFQATT and CDR2 SNEGSKA (reference sequence). CDR3 DNA: TGCAGTGCTAGAGATTGGCAGGTGGGTTACAATGAGCAGTTCTTC. Its protein product is CSARDWQVGYNEQFF.

In its sample, this clonotype was seen many times. V gene TRBV28 combines with J gene TRBJ1-5, with a tentative D call TRBD1 (5 bases). CDR1 is MDHEN, CDR2 SYDVKM, per germline. Trimming cost V 3 bases and J 1 base, with 10 bases left between them. CDR3 length: 15 residues. CDR3: CASSLPGGSNQPQHF. CDR3 sequence (DNA): TGTGCCAGCAGTTTGCCGGGGGGAAGCAATCAGCCCCAGCATTTT. The entire variable domain, with the rest obtained from reference TRBV28 and TRBJ1-5, is as follows: DVKVTQSSRYLVKRTGEKVFLECVQDMDHENMFWYRQDPGLGLRLIYFSYDVKMKEKGDIPEGYSVSREKKERFSLILESASTNQTSMYLCASSLPGGSNQPQHFGDGTRLSIL.

This clonotype was counted many times. This chain joins TRBV6-1 and TRBJ1-1; unclear D gene. This CDR3 region has 13 residues. V was pared by 7 bases and J by 0 bases, with 9 bases between. The V gene's germline CDR1 is MNHNS and CDR2 SASEGT. CDR3 nucleotides: TGTGCCAGCACTGATTCTATGAACACTGAAGCTTTCTTT. It specifies CASTDSMNTEAFF.

This clonotype has at least ten counts. The chain is built from TRBV28 and TRBJ2-3; a weak D match, TRBD1 (7 bases). The CDR3 is 20 residues long. The V end lost 7 bases, the J end lost 4 bases, and 33 bases lay between the germline ends. Germline V gene data show CDR1 as MDHEN and CDR2 as SYDVKM. The CDR3 sequence: CASTIPRGDSQRAGADTQYF. CDR3 in DNA: TGTGCCAGCACCATCCCGCGCGGGGACAGCCAAAGGGCCGGGGCAGATACGCAGTATTTT.

Ten or more counts support this clonotype. The CDR3 sequence is CASSLDTQSYNEQFF. The CDR3 bases are TGTGCCAGCAGCTTAGATACCCAGAGCTACAATGAGCAGTTCTTC. The genes are TRBV11-2 and TRBJ2-1, with D hard to call. The CDR3 covers 15 residues. Germline V gene lookup returns CDR1 SGHAT and CDR2 FQNNGV. V was trimmed by 0 bases and J by 3 bases, leaving 9 bases between them.

The table lists this clonotype with many counts. This chain links TRBV5-1 with TRBJ1-1; D not resolved. CDR3 length: 12 amino acids. The germline CDR1 and CDR2 sequences are SGHRS and YFSETQ. V was pared by 4 bases and J by 5 bases, with 9 bases between. The CDR3 DNA reads as TGCGCCAGCAGCCCTGGGAGGACTGAAGCTTTCTTT. Its translation is CASSPGRTEAFF.

This clonotype was observed a handful of times. This chain connects TRBV28 to TRBJ1-5; no firm D call. V lost 2 bases and J 1 base, leaving 12 bases between the germline ends. Germline values: CDR1 MDHEN, CDR2 SYDVKM. CDR3 size: 16 residues. The CDR3 here is CASSLTGFRSNQPQHF. The CDR3 DNA reads TGTGCCAGCAGTTTAACTGGATTCCGGAGCAATCAGCCCCAGCATTTT.

The sample holds many counts of this clonotype. The chain combines TRBV27 with TRBJ1-5, with 7 positions matching TRBD1. From germline, CDR1 is MNHEY and CDR2 SMNVEV (reference sequence). This CDR3 contains 15 residues. V lost 6 bases and J lost 2; bases outside the gene matches: 7. The CDR3 DNA follows: TGTGCCAGCAGCCTTCAAGGGACAGGCAATCAGCCCCAGCATTTT. Its translation is CASSLQGTGNQPQHF.